These 25 T cell receptor beta chains originate from one sample sequenced in a study of vaccination and CD4 T cells after COVID-19 (dated by TCRdb to between 2021 and 2022). Their cognate antigens are unknown. The treatment or condition tag for this specimen amounts to: roughly ten-day PBMC culture with coronavirus spike peptide pools or control peptides (ViraFEST assay). The library relied on PCR. This sample was sequenced with an Illumina iSeq 100. At the Johns Hopkins FTIC core, DNA from the cultured CD4+ T cells underwent TCR sequencing with the Oncomine TCR Beta short-read assay. The public reads were run again by TCRdb, first through fastp at Q25 and then through MiXCR, and only productive beta chains were kept. When rows share a CDR3 protein, they turn into one entry using the most common DNA and genes. The sample contains 9,500 to 10,000 distinct CDR3 sequences, about half of them found a single time. 30% to 50% of the sample is in the top ten clones.

The specimen sequenced was CD4+ T cells from blood, cultured in vitro. The receptor source for this set is a human donor who had recovered from COVID-19.

The sample holds a few counts of this clonotype. V is TRBV20-1 and J is TRBJ1-2; D gene unclear. The CDR3 runs 12 residues. The germline CDR1 and CDR2 sequences are DFQATT and SNEGSKA (reference sequence). Trimming removed 6 bases at V and 4 bases at J, with 12 bases between. CDR3 protein: CSAPWQTYGYTF. The DNA for the CDR3 is TGCAGTGCCCCCTGGCAGACCTATGGCTACACCTTC.

This clonotype was recorded a few times. The chain joins TRBV12-3 or TRBV12-4 to TRBJ1-5; D is perhaps TRBD1 (5 bases). Trimming took off 1 base at V and 3 bases at J, with 10 bases between the two ends. CDR3 size: 15 residues. As DNA, the CDR3 is TGTGCCAGCAGTTTAGGTCGACAGACCAATCAGCCCCAGCATTTT. It is translated as CASSLGRQTNQPQHF.

This clonotype occurred a few times. The chain has TRBV7-9 and TRBJ2-1, with 11 bases identical to TRBD1. Germline assignment: CDR1 SEHNR and CDR2 FQNEAQ (reference sequence). Trimming cost V 7 bases and J 7 bases; bases outside gene matches: 9. This CDR3 comprises 15 residues. The chain's CDR3 is CASTEWTGGENEQFF. The CDR3 DNA follows: TGTGCCAGCACCGAATGGACAGGGGGCGAGAATGAGCAGTTCTTC.

This chain links TRBV12-3 or TRBV12-4 with TRBJ1-1; 10 bases map to TRBD1. There are 15 residues in the CDR3. The trim removed 6 bases at V and 4 bases at J, leaving 8 bases unmatched. The CDR3 nucleotides are TGTGCCAGCAGCTTGGGGACAGGGGCGACCACTGAAGCTTTCTTT. Residues: CASSLGTGATTEAFF.

This sequence joins TRBV10-3 and TRBJ1-2; TRBD1 aligns across 12 bases. Trimming took 4 bases from V and 6 from J; bases not matched to a gene: 9. The CDR3 has 16 residues. Germline CDR1 is ENHRY and CDR2 is SYGVKD. In DNA, the CDR3 is TGTGCCATCAGTGTAGACCCGGGACAGGGGGCGGATGGCTACACCTTC. It codes for CAISVDPGQGADGYTF.

V gene TRBV6-5 combines with J gene TRBJ2-7; 8 bases line up with TRBD1. V lost 2 bases, J lost 7 bases, and 10 bases stayed unmatched. The CDR3 is 15 residues long. Germline V lookup: CDR1 MNHEY, CDR2 SVGAGI. CDR3 coding DNA: TGTGCCAGCAGTTACATGGCAGACAGGGGTGATGAGCAGTACTTC. It is translated as CASSYMADRGDEQYF.

V and J are TRBV20-1 and TRBJ2-3; D unclear. Germline V gives CDR1 DFQATT, CDR2 SNEGSKA (reference sequence). There are 13 residues in the CDR3. V was cut by 6 bases and J by 1 base, with 11 bases left in between. CDR3 protein: CSAPSQGTDTQYF. The DNA of the CDR3 is TGCAGTGCCCCAAGCCAGGGCACAGATACGCAGTATTTT.

V gene TRBV2 combines with J gene TRBJ2-7; D may match TRBD1 or TRBD2 (5 bases each). V was trimmed by 7 bases and J by 2 bases, leaving 12 bases between them. CDR1 and CDR2 (germline): SNHLY, FYNNEI. This CDR3 is built from 13 residues. In DNA form, the CDR3 reads TGTGCCAGCACGACCGGGACGGCCTACGAGCAGTACTTC. It yields the protein CASTTGTAYEQYF.

The V and J genes are TRBV20-1 and TRBJ1-2, with 8 bases that match TRBD1. Trimming removed 2 bases from V and 8 bases from J; junction bases left unmatched: 10. Germline values: CDR1 DFQATT, CDR2 SNEGSKA (reference sequence). The CDR3 spans 14 residues. CDR3 residues: CSARSTDRAGGYTF. The CDR3 nucleotides read TGCAGTGCTAGATCCACGGACAGGGCGGGCGGCTACACCTTC.

The chain recombines TRBV10-3 with TRBJ1-1; 7 bases line up with TRBD1. Germline CDR1 ENHRY, CDR2 SYGVKD. There are 13 residues in the CDR3. V shed 9 bases and J 7 bases; nucleotides not matched to a gene: 11. CDR3 protein: CAIRWDRGYEAFF. The CDR3 DNA reads as TGTGCCATTCGCTGGGACAGAGGCTATGAAGCTTTCTTT.

The chain carries TRBV30 and TRBJ1-1; 7 bases align to TRBD1. CDR3 size: 17 residues. V gave up 2 bases and J gave up 3 bases; unmatched junction bases: 15. Looked up from germline, CDR1 is GTSNPN and CDR2 is SVGIG (reference sequence). CDR3 residues: CAWSLTGEPGRDTEAFF. The CDR3 bases are TGTGCCTGGAGTTTAACAGGGGAGCCAGGCAGGGACACTGAAGCTTTCTTT.

The chain's CDR3 is CASRGRNYEQYF. The DNA of the CDR3 is TGTGCCAGCCGGGGGCGGAACTACGAGCAGTACTTC. V is TRBV11-2 and J is TRBJ2-7; possibly TRBD1 or TRBD2 for D (6 bases each). Trimming cost V 8 bases and J 3 bases, with 11 bases left between them. CDR1 SGHAT and CDR2 FQNNGV come from the germline V gene. This CDR3 has 12 residues.

The chain has TRBV2 and TRBJ2-5, with 10 bases that match TRBD2. CDR1 is SNHLY, CDR2 FYNNEI, per germline. Trimming removed 5 bases from V and 5 bases from J; junction bases left unmatched: 5. The CDR3 sequence is 14 residues long. The CDR3 reads CASSNSGGQETQYF. The DNA of the CDR3 is TGTGCCAGCAGTAATAGCGGGGGGCAGGAGACCCAGTACTTC.

This clonotype was seen a handful of times. The chain combines TRBV7-9 with TRBJ1-6; 7 nucleotides agree with TRBD1. CDR1 and CDR2 from the germline V gene are SEHNR and FQNEAQ (reference sequence). The CDR3 runs 14 residues. Trimming at V came to 2 bases and at J to 9 bases, leaving 4 bases not matched to a gene. In DNA form, the CDR3 reads TGTGCCAGCAGCTTATCACAGGGGAGTTCACCCCTCCACTTT. This sequence encodes CASSLSQGSSPLHF. The full variable domain, its missing parts supplied by reference TRBV7-9 and TRBJ1-6, is DTGVSQNPRHKITKRGQNVTFRCDPISEHNRLYWYRQTLGQGPEFLTYFQNEAQLEKSRLLSDRFSAERPKGSFSTLEIQRTEQGDSAMYLCASSLSQGSSPLHFGNGTRLTVT.

This chain uses TRBV20-1 with TRBJ1-4, with no clear D. V was clipped by 3 bases and J by 0 bases, with 11 bases between them. CDR3 size: 15 residues. Per the germline V gene, CDR1 is DFQATT and CDR2 is SNEGSKA (reference sequence). The chain's CDR3 is CSARETGATNEKLFF. DNA of the CDR3: TGCAGTGCTAGGGAGACGGGTGCAACTAATGAAAAACTGTTTTTT.

V gene TRBV25-1 combines with J gene TRBJ2-7; D may be TRBD2 (6 bases). This CDR3 is 15 amino acids long. Trimming removed 5 bases at V and 3 bases at J, with 17 bases between. Germline CDR1 and CDR2: MGHDK and SYGVNS. CDR3 protein: CASSFSGEGFYEQYF. As DNA, the CDR3 is TGTGCCAGCAGTTTTAGCGGTGAGGGTTTCTACGAGCAGTACTTC.

The chain uses TRBV5-1 and TRBJ1-2; TRBD1 aligns across 7 bases. This CDR3 is built from 14 residues. CDR1 and CDR2 (germline): SGHRS, YFSETQ. J gave up 4 bases and V 2 bases, and 5 bases lay outside the gene matches. The CDR3 is CASSLDNRGYGYTF. The CDR3 DNA sequence: TGCGCCAGCAGCTTAGATAACAGGGGCTATGGCTACACCTTC.

The chain carries TRBV6-1 and TRBJ1-6; 8 nucleotides agree with TRBD1. V lost 7 bases, J lost 6 bases, and 11 bases stayed unmatched. Germline V gene sequence: CDR1 MNHNS, CDR2 SASEGT. This CDR3 has 16 residues. The CDR3 DNA sequence: TGTGCCAGCACAACGCAGGGGGCGCTTCCTAATTCACCCCTCCACTTT. It yields the protein CASTTQGALPNSPLHF.

This clonotype appeared a few times. In nucleotides, the CDR3 is TGCGCCAGCAGCCAAGAGGAAAGCAATCAGCCCCAGCATTTT. Protein product: CASSQEESNQPQHF. The chain uses TRBV4-1 and TRBJ1-5, with D unclear. The CDR3 has 14 residues. Germline values: CDR1 MGHRA, CDR2 YSYEKL. Trimming left V 0 bases short and J 1 base short, with 4 bases between.

This sequence joins TRBV11-3 and TRBJ1-1; D remains unclear. The CDR3 contains 16 residues. The V end was cut by 5 bases, the J end by 0 bases, with 16 bases between. Germline CDR1 reads SGHNT; CDR2 reads YENEEA. In nucleotides, the CDR3 is TGTGCCAGCAGCCGTCCCAGCGGTAACATGAACACTGAAGCTTTCTTT. This translates into CASSRPSGNMNTEAFF.

The V gene is TRBV12-3 or TRBV12-4, the J gene TRBJ1-1; 7 positions agree with TRBD1. This CDR3 region has 14 residues. Trimming removed 5 bases from V and 2 bases from J; junction bases left unmatched: 5. The CDR3 region is CASSRDRQNTEAFF. The CDR3 nucleotides read TGTGCCAGCAGTAGGGACAGACAAAACACTGAAGCTTTCTTT.

This rearrangement joins TRBV4-1 to TRBJ2-6; 9 nucleotides match TRBD1. The CDR3 totals 18 residues. After removal of 1 base from V and 2 bases from J, the junction contained 6 bases not matched to a gene. Germline CDR1 is MGHRA and CDR2 is YSYEKL. The CDR3, as DNA: TGCGCCAGCAGCCAAGGGCAACAGGGGGCGACTGGGGCCAACGTCCTGACTTTC. This sequence encodes CASSQGQQGATGANVLTF.

This clonotype appeared a few times. The chain's CDR3 is CASSLEGGTGVYEQYF. DNA of the CDR3: TGTGCCAGCAGCTTAGAAGGCGGGACAGGGGTATACGAGCAGTACTTC. This chain connects TRBV7-2 to TRBJ2-7; 10 bases fit TRBD1. Trimming removed 1 base from V and 4 bases from J; junction bases left unmatched: 7. The length of the CDR3 is 16 residues. The germline V gene has CDR1 SGHTA and CDR2 FQGNSA.

In its sample, this clonotype is medium-sized (0.01 to 0.1%). The chain couples TRBV11-2 to TRBJ1-3; 7 bases align to TRBD1. This CDR3 has 14 amino acids. The junction had 1 base not matched to a gene; V was cut back by 4 bases and J by 1 base. CDR1 and CDR2 from the germline V gene are SGHAT and FQNNGV. The CDR3 here is CASSYRGSGNTIYF. CDR3 nucleotide sequence: TGTGCCAGCAGCTACAGGGGTTCTGGAAACACCATATATTTT.

V is TRBV2 and J is TRBJ2-7; TRBD2 matches 7 bases. CDR3 size: 12 residues. Unmatched junction bases numbered 0, after V lost 6 bases and J lost 1 base. The germline V gene has CDR1 SNHLY and CDR2 FYNNEI. The CDR3 region has the DNA TGTGCCAGCAGGGGGGGGTCCTACGAGCAGTACTTC. Protein: CASRGGSYEQYF.